This entry describes one T cell receptor (beta chain). In the naive CD8 group, cells lacked CD45RO and were positively selected for CCR7, so terminally differentiated effector memory CD45RA+ cells were left out. Caucasian adults residing in Nashville, Tennessee made up all the donors. This entry comes from a study of shared clonotypes between healthy human individuals. Each sorted subset replicate got 200 ng genomic DNA, 25,000 to 35,000 genomes. Original handling: As immunoSEQ supplied junction-only sequences (without quality scores), filtering differed. Some clones are missing from TCRdb's copy, which holds only in-frame ones; the method was immunoSEQ multiplex PCR. V, J and clone size were drawn from that table, and D and trimming were deduced from the DNA. The sample includes just over 2,000,000 clones, about 95% of them seen just once. Input material: naive CD8+ T cells sorted from blood. The sequence derives from a man younger than 35 in good health.

The CDR3 nucleotides read TGTGCCAGCAGTTACGACGAGGGCCTCGACGAGCAGTACTTC. Translated, it gives CASSYDEGLDEQYF. The chain uses TRBV6-5 and TRBJ2-7, with D possibly TRBD2 on 5 matching bases. Germline CDR1 is MNHEY and CDR2 is SVGAGI. The CDR3 runs to 14 residues. The V gene lost 2 bases and the J gene lost 5 bases, with 13 bases spanning the gap.